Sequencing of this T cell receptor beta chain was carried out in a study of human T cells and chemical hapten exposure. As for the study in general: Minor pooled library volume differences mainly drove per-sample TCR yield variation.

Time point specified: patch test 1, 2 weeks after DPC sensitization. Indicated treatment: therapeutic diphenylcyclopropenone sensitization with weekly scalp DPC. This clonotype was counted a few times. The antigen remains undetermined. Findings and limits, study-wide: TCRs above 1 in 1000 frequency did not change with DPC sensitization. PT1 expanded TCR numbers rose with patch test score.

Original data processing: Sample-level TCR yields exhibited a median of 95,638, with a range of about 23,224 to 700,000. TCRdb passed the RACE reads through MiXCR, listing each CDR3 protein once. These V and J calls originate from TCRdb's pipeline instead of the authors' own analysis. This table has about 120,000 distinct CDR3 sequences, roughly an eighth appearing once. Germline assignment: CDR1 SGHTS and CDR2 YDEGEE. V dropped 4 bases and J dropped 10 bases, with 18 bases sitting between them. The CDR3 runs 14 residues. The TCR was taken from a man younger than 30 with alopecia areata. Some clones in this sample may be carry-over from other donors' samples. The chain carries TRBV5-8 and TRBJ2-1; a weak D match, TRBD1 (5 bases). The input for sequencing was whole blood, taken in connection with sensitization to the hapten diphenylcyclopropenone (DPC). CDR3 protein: CASSRRQLMGEQFF. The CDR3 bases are TGTGCCAGCAGCAGGCGACAGCTAATGGGGGAGCAGTTCTTC. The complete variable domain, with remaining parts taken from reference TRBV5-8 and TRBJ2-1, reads EAGVTQSPTHLIKTRGQQATLRCSPISGHTSVYWYQQALGLGLQFLLWYDEGEERNRGNFPPRFSGRQFPNYSSELNVNALELEDSALYLCASSRRQLMGEQFFGPGTRLTVL.